This is a list of T cell receptor beta chains from one sample in a study of T cells in Graves' hyperthyroidism and ophthalmopathy. TCRdb analysed the multiplex PCR reads with MiXCR anew, one entry per CDR3 protein. This sample yields around 560,000 distinct CDR3 sequences, of which 16% are seen a single time; roughly 18% belongs to the top ten. The material sequenced was blood. Receptors were obtained from a woman younger than 30 with Graves' hyperthyroidism. Each CDR3 is given with its conserved first and last residue. The D gene is left open where the match is weak. Rows give clone size only sometimes, using once, few, many, or a class for an expanded clone.

v_call: TRBV7-8; d_call: -; clone_size: many; j_call: TRBJ2-7; cdr3_nt: TGTGCCAGCAGCTTGATACAGGGCTACGAGCAGTACTTC; cdr3_aa: CASSLIQGYEQYF
v_call: TRBV5-1; d_call: TRBD2; clone_size: few; j_call: TRBJ2-1; cdr3_nt: TGCGCCAGCAGCTTGCTGGCGGGAGCGTTACCGGGTGAGCAGTTCTTC; cdr3_aa: CASSLLAGALPGEQFF
v_call: TRBV30; d_call: -; clone_size: -; j_call: TRBJ2-7; cdr3_nt: TGTGCCTGGAGTTCGGGGGCCGGGGTTGGGGAGCAGTACTTC; cdr3_aa: CAWSSGAGVGEQYF
v_call: TRBV24-1; d_call: -; clone_size: many; j_call: TRBJ2-1; cdr3_nt: TGTGCCACCAGTGATTCGGGTCGCGCGTCTGGAAATGAGCAGTTCTTC; cdr3_aa: CATSDSGRASGNEQFF
v_call: TRBV20-1; d_call: -; clone_size: many; j_call: TRBJ1-5; cdr3_nt: TGCAGTGCTCCTCGGGGTGGGGGCCGGAGCAATCAGCCCCAGCATTTT; cdr3_aa: CSAPRGGGRSNQPQHF
v_call: TRBV30; d_call: -; clone_size: once; j_call: TRBJ1-4; cdr3_nt: TGTGCCTGGAGCGGGAGACACTATAATGAAAAACTGTTTTTT; cdr3_aa: CAWSGRHYNEKLFF
v_call: TRBV12-3/TRBV12-4; d_call: -; clone_size: -; j_call: TRBJ1-1; cdr3_nt: TGTGCCAGTAAACCGGGCCCAGAGGAAGCTTTCTTT; cdr3_aa: CASKPGPEEAFF
v_call: TRBV7-8; d_call: -; clone_size: -; j_call: TRBJ2-7; cdr3_nt: TGTGCCAGCAGCTACACCAGGTCCTACGAGCAGTACTTC; cdr3_aa: CASSYTRSYEQYF
v_call: TRBV11-2; d_call: -; clone_size: many; j_call: TRBJ2-5; cdr3_nt: TGTGCCAGCAGCACGAACGGCCGAGAGACCCAGTACTTC; cdr3_aa: CASSTNGRETQYF
v_call: TRBV19; d_call: -; clone_size: few; j_call: TRBJ2-5; cdr3_nt: TGTGCCAGTAGTATAGTGGGGGGGCCCCTCCAAGAGACCCAGTACTTC; cdr3_aa: CASSIVGGPLQETQYF
v_call: TRBV12-3/TRBV12-4; d_call: -; clone_size: many; j_call: TRBJ1-6; cdr3_nt: TGTGCCAGCCGGGACGGTGACACAATTTATAATTCACCCCTCCACTTT; cdr3_aa: CASRDGDTIYNSPLHF
v_call: TRBV28; d_call: TRBD1; clone_size: many; j_call: TRBJ1-2; cdr3_nt: TGTGCCAGCAGTCCTGACAGGGCCGCCCATGGCTACACCTTC; cdr3_aa: CASSPDRAAHGYTF
v_call: TRBV12-3/TRBV12-4; d_call: -; clone_size: -; j_call: TRBJ2-7; cdr3_nt: TGTGCCAGCACGACCACGGACCCCTGGAACGAGCAGTACTTC; cdr3_aa: CASTTTDPWNEQYF
v_call: TRBV7-9; d_call: TRBD2; clone_size: few; j_call: TRBJ2-1; cdr3_nt: TGTGCCAGCAGTCGGATAGCGGGAGCCTACAATGAGCAGTTCTTC; cdr3_aa: CASSRIAGAYNEQFF
v_call: TRBV11-2; d_call: TRBD1; clone_size: many; j_call: TRBJ1-1; cdr3_nt: TGTGCCAGCAGCGCGCAGGGGGCGAGGACTGAAGCTTTCTTT; cdr3_aa: CASSAQGARTEAFF
v_call: TRBV5-1; d_call: -; clone_size: few; j_call: TRBJ2-1; cdr3_nt: TGCGCCAGCAGCCTCTTAGGGACTGAAAGGTTCTTC; cdr3_aa: CASSLLGTERFF
v_call: TRBV24-1; d_call: TRBD1; clone_size: -; j_call: TRBJ1-6; cdr3_nt: TGTGCCACCAGTGATTTGCCGGGACAGGGACATAATTCACCCCTCCACTTT; cdr3_aa: CATSDLPGQGHNSPLHF
v_call: TRBV12-3/TRBV12-4; d_call: -; clone_size: -; j_call: TRBJ2-2; cdr3_nt: TGTGCCAGCAGTTTAAGGGGCAAATTTGACACCGGGGAGCTGTTTTTT; cdr3_aa: CASSLRGKFDTGELFF
v_call: TRBV7-9; d_call: -; clone_size: -; j_call: TRBJ2-1; cdr3_nt: TGTGCCAGCAGCTTAAGTCGGAATGAGCAGTTCTTC; cdr3_aa: CASSLSRNEQFF
v_call: TRBV5-1; d_call: -; clone_size: many; j_call: TRBJ1-2; cdr3_nt: TGCGCCAGCACCCTGGGGAGGGGATCGGGAACCTATGGCTACACCTTC; cdr3_aa: CASTLGRGSGTYGYTF
v_call: TRBV5-5; d_call: TRBD1; clone_size: many; j_call: TRBJ2-1; cdr3_nt: TGTGCCAGCAGCCCCGGGACAGTCAATGAGCAGTTCTTC; cdr3_aa: CASSPGTVNEQFF
v_call: TRBV9; d_call: -; clone_size: -; j_call: TRBJ2-5; cdr3_nt: TGTGCCAGCAGCGTAGGTGGGGTCCCAGGAGAGACCCAGTACTTC; cdr3_aa: CASSVGGVPGETQYF
v_call: TRBV12-3/TRBV12-4; d_call: -; clone_size: -; j_call: TRBJ1-5; cdr3_nt: TGTGCCATCTCAAGGGAGGGAGCAGGGGATCAGCCCCAGCATTTT; cdr3_aa: CAISREGAGDQPQHF
v_call: TRBV20-1; d_call: -; clone_size: many; j_call: TRBJ1-1; cdr3_nt: TGCAGTGCTAGAGAAGCGGGAAAAGCTGAAGCTTTCTTT; cdr3_aa: CSAREAGKAEAFF
v_call: TRBV7-8; d_call: TRBD1; clone_size: many; j_call: TRBJ2-5; cdr3_nt: TGTGCCAGCAGCCCCCGGGACAGGGGTTTGGAAGAGACCCAGTACTTC; cdr3_aa: CASSPRDRGLEETQYF
v_call: TRBV12-3/TRBV12-4; d_call: -; clone_size: -; j_call: TRBJ1-6; cdr3_nt: TGTGCCAGCAGTATTACAAGTGACTCACCCCTCCACTTT; cdr3_aa: CASSITSDSPLHF
v_call: TRBV20-1; d_call: -; clone_size: many; j_call: TRBJ2-1; cdr3_nt: TGCAGTGCTAGAGATATCAGGGGAACGGAGAAAGAGCAGTTCTTC; cdr3_aa: CSARDIRGTEKEQFF
v_call: TRBV27; d_call: -; clone_size: -; j_call: TRBJ1-1; cdr3_nt: TGTGCCAGCAGTTCCATCTGGGGTTACACTGAAGCTTTCTTT; cdr3_aa: CASSSIWGYTEAFF
v_call: TRBV20-1; d_call: TRBD2; clone_size: many; j_call: TRBJ2-1; cdr3_nt: TGCAGTGCTAGCCTAGCGGTCCTAGGCTACAATGAGCAGTTCTTC; cdr3_aa: CSASLAVLGYNEQFF
v_call: TRBV7-8; d_call: -; clone_size: many; j_call: TRBJ2-3; cdr3_nt: TGTGCCAGCAGCTTAGCTGCGTACAGGCGGGATACGCAGTATTTT; cdr3_aa: CASSLAAYRRDTQYF
v_call: TRBV11-1; d_call: -; clone_size: -; j_call: TRBJ2-1; cdr3_nt: TGTGCCAGCAGCTTAAGCAGGGACAATGAGCAGTTCTTC; cdr3_aa: CASSLSRDNEQFF
v_call: TRBV27; d_call: -; clone_size: -; j_call: TRBJ2-3; cdr3_nt: TGTGCCAGGCTCAGCACAGATACGCAGTATTTT; cdr3_aa: CARLSTDTQYF
v_call: TRBV15; d_call: -; clone_size: -; j_call: TRBJ2-2; cdr3_nt: TGTGCCACCAGCAGAGAGGTTCTAGCTGGCACCGGGGAGCTGTTTTTT; cdr3_aa: CATSREVLAGTGELFF
v_call: TRBV5-1; d_call: -; clone_size: many; j_call: TRBJ1-2; cdr3_nt: TGCGCCAGCAGCCCCGACGCCTATGGCTACACCTTC; cdr3_aa: CASSPDAYGYTF
v_call: TRBV3-1; d_call: TRBD2; clone_size: many; j_call: TRBJ2-7; cdr3_nt: TGTGCCAGCAGCCCTCGGACTAGCGGGACCTACGAGCAGTACTTC; cdr3_aa: CASSPRTSGTYEQYF
v_call: TRBV18; d_call: -; clone_size: -; j_call: TRBJ2-2; cdr3_nt: TGTGCCAGCTCACCACCCACGAACACCGGGGAGCTGTTTTTT; cdr3_aa: CASSPPTNTGELFF
v_call: TRBV7-2; d_call: TRBD2; clone_size: many; j_call: TRBJ2-1; cdr3_nt: TGTGCCAGCAGCTTAGGTTCGGCTAGCGGGACCGGGGAGCAGTTCTTC; cdr3_aa: CASSLGSASGTGEQFF
v_call: TRBV30; d_call: -; clone_size: many; j_call: TRBJ2-1; cdr3_nt: TGTGCCTGGAGTGGGGTGAGGGATGAGCAGTTCTTC; cdr3_aa: CAWSGVRDEQFF
v_call: TRBV28; d_call: -; clone_size: -; j_call: TRBJ2-7; cdr3_nt: TGTGCCAGCAGTTTACGCCAGGGCCGGCTCCACGAGCAGTACTTC; cdr3_aa: CASSLRQGRLHEQYF
v_call: TRBV29-1; d_call: -; clone_size: few; j_call: TRBJ2-1; cdr3_nt: TGCAGCGTTCCGTCTGGTAGTTCCTACAATGAGCAGTTCTTC; cdr3_aa: CSVPSGSSYNEQFF
v_call: TRBV24-1; d_call: TRBD1; clone_size: -; j_call: TRBJ2-1; cdr3_nt: TGTGCCACCAGTGAGCCCGTGGCGACAGGGGGAGGCGAGCAGTTCTTC; cdr3_aa: CATSEPVATGGGEQFF
v_call: TRBV5-1; d_call: TRBD2; clone_size: many; j_call: TRBJ2-1; cdr3_nt: TGCGCCAGCAGCTTGGGTCGCGGTAGCGGGGGCTACAATGAGCAGTTCTTC; cdr3_aa: CASSLGRGSGGYNEQFF
v_call: TRBV11-3; d_call: -; clone_size: many; j_call: TRBJ2-7; cdr3_nt: TGTGCCAGCAGCTTAGATTGGGGCGACCAGTACTTC; cdr3_aa: CASSLDWGDQYF
v_call: TRBV2; d_call: -; clone_size: few; j_call: TRBJ1-2; cdr3_nt: TGTGCCAGCAGTCAGACGGGGTTTAACTATGGCTACACCTTC; cdr3_aa: CASSQTGFNYGYTF
v_call: TRBV10-3; d_call: -; clone_size: -; j_call: TRBJ1-2; cdr3_nt: TGTGCCATCAGTGAAGGGACTTTAGATGGCTACACCTTC; cdr3_aa: CAISEGTLDGYTF
v_call: TRBV28; d_call: -; clone_size: many; j_call: TRBJ2-7; cdr3_nt: TGTGCCAGCACTGGACGGAGGTACGAGCAGTACTTC; cdr3_aa: CASTGRRYEQYF
v_call: TRBV5-1; d_call: -; clone_size: -; j_call: TRBJ1-1; cdr3_nt: TGTGCCAGCAGCTTGGGTGCGGGGATGAACACTGAAGCTTTCTTT; cdr3_aa: CASSLGAGMNTEAFF
v_call: TRBV29-1; d_call: -; clone_size: many; j_call: TRBJ2-1; cdr3_nt: TGCTCGGGTGGGGGGAGTAGCTCCTACAATGAGCAGTTCTTC; cdr3_aa: CSGGGSSSYNEQFF
v_call: TRBV6-5; d_call: -; clone_size: many; j_call: TRBJ2-7; cdr3_nt: TGTGCCAGCAGTTACAAAGTCACGAACTCAAGGGACGAGCAGTACTTC; cdr3_aa: CASSYKVTNSRDEQYF
v_call: TRBV20-1; d_call: -; clone_size: few; j_call: TRBJ2-1; cdr3_nt: TGCAGTGCTAGCCTAGCGCCAGACAATGAGCAGTTCTTC; cdr3_aa: CSASLAPDNEQFF
v_call: TRBV6-2/TRBV6-3; d_call: -; clone_size: -; j_call: TRBJ2-6; cdr3_nt: TGTGCCAGCAGTTATTCAGGGACTGGGGCCAACGTCCCGACTTTC; cdr3_aa: CASSYSGTGANVPTF
v_call: TRBV2; d_call: -; clone_size: many; j_call: TRBJ1-5; cdr3_nt: TGTGCCAGCAGTGAAGGTCAGCAGGACGATCAGCCCCAGCATTTT; cdr3_aa: CASSEGQQDDQPQHF
v_call: TRBV12-5; d_call: TRBD1; clone_size: many; j_call: TRBJ1-2; cdr3_nt: TGTGCTAGTGGTTTGGGCGACAGGGGGCGATTAGACTACACCTTC; cdr3_aa: CASGLGDRGRLDYTF
v_call: TRBV3-1; d_call: TRBD2; clone_size: -; j_call: TRBJ2-5; cdr3_nt: TGTGCCAGCAGCCAAGACCTAGCGGGGGGGCCGCGAGAGACCCAGTACTTC; cdr3_aa: CASSQDLAGGPRETQYF
v_call: TRBV11-2; d_call: -; clone_size: many; j_call: TRBJ1-1; cdr3_nt: TGTGCCAGCAGCTTAGAGGGGGCCGTAAACACTGAAGCTTTCTTT; cdr3_aa: CASSLEGAVNTEAFF
v_call: TRBV3-1; d_call: TRBD1; clone_size: -; j_call: TRBJ2-1; cdr3_nt: TGTGCCAGCAGCCCTAGGGGGCGGGTTGCGGAAATTGTGCAGTTCTTC; cdr3_aa: CASSPRGRVAEIVQFF
v_call: TRBV27; d_call: -; clone_size: many; j_call: TRBJ2-5; cdr3_nt: TGTGCCAGCAGTTTATTGCGGGAATTCGGGACCCAGTACTTC; cdr3_aa: CASSLLREFGTQYF
v_call: TRBV2; d_call: -; clone_size: many; j_call: TRBJ2-3; cdr3_nt: TGTGCCAGCAGCCCTACCCAGGGAGCAGATACGCAGTATTTT; cdr3_aa: CASSPTQGADTQYF